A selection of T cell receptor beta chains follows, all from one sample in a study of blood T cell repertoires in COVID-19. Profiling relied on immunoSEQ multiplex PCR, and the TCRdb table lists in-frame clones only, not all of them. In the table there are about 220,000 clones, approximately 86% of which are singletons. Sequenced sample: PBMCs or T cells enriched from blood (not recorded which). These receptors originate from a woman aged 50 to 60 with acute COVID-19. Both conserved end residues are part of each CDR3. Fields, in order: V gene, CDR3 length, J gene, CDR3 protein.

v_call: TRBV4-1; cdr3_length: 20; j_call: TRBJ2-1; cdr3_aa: CASSQDGGLAGYFSYNEQFF
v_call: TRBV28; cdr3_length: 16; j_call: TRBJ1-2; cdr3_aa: CASKSGGRGQVGGYTF
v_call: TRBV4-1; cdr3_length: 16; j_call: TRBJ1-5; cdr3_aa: CASSQLDRGLFQPQHF
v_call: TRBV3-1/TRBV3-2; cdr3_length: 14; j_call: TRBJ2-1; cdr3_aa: CASSPPRGYGEQFF
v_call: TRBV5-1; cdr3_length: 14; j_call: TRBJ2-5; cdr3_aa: CASSLRSAQETQYF
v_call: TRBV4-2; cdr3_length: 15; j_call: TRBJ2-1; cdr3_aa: CASSQGQGIYNEQFF
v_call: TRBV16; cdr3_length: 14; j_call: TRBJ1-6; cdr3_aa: CASSRQGNNSPLHF
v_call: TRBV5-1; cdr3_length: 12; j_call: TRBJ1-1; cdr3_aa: CASSFTGGDAFF
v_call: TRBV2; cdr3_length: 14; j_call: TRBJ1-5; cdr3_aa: CASSGTGREGPQHF
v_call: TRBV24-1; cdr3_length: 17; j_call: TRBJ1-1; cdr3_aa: CATSARPGQGLETEAFF
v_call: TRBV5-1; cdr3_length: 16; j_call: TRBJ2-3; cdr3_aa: CASSNGASGVTDTQYF
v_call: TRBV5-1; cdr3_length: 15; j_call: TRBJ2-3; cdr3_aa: CASSLPLGGQDTQYF
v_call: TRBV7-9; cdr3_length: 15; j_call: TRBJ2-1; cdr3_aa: CASSTRSGSANEQFF
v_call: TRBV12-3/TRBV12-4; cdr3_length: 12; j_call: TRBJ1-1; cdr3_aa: CASSAQGIEAFF
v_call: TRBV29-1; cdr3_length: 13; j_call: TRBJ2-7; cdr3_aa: CSAATGGGHEQYF
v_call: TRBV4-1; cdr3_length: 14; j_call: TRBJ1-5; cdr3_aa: CASSLRQGNQPQHF
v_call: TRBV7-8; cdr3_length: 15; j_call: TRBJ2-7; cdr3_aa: CASSLNRGGGGEQYF
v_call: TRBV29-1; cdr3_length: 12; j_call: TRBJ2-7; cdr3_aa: CSGTGGRNEQYF
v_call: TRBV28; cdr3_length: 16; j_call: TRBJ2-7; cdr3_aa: CASSLFSGLSSYEQYF
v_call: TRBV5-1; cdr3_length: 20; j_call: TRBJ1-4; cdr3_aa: CASSLAILGLPGLGNEKLFF
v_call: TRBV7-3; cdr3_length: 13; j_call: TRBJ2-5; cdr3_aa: CASSFTEGETQYF
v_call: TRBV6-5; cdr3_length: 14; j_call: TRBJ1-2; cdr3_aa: CASSLDRGNYGYTF
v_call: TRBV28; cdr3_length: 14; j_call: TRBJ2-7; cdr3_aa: CASTIPGQGNEQYF
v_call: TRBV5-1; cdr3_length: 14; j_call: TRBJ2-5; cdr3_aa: CASSPGTSQETQYF
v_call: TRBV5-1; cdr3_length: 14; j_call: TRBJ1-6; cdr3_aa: CASSLDSYNSPLHF
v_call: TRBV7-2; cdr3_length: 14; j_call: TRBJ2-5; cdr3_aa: CASSPAGLQETQYF
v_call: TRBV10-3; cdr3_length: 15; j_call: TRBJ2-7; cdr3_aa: CAIRSASGGSYEQYF